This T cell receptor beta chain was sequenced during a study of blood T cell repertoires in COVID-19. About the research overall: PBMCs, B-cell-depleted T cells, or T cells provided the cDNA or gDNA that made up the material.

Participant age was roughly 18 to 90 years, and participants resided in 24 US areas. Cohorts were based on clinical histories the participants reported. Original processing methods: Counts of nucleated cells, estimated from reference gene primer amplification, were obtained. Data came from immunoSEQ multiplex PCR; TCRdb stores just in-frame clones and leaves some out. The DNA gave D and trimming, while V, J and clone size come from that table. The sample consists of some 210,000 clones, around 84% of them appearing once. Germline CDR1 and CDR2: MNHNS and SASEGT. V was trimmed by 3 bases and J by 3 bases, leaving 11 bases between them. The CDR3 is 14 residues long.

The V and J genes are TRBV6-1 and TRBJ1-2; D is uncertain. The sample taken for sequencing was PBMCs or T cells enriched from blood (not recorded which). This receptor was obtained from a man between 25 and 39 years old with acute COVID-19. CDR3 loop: CASSEGRRDYGYTF. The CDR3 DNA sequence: TGTGCCAGCAGTGAGGGGAGGAGGGACTATGGCTACACCTTC.